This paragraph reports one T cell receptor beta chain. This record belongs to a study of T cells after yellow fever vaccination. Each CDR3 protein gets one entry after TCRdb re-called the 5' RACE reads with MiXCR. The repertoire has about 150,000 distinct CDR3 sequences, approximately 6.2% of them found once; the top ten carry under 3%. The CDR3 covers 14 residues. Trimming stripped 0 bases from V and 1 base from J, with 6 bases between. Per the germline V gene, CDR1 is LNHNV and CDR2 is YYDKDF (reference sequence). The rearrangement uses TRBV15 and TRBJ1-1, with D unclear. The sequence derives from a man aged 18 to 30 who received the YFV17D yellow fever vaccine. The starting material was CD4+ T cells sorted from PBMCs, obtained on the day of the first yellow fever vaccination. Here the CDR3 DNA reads TGTGCCACCAGCAGAGATTACACGAACACTGAAGCTTTCTTT. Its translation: CATSRDYTNTEAFF.